Listed below are T cell receptor beta chains from one sample, sequenced in a study of blood T cells in healthy people across ages. From the 5' RACE reads, TCRdb called clonotypes with MiXCR, one entry per CDR3 protein. The repertoire holds about 1.1 million distinct CDR3 sequences, around two fifths seen once, with roughly 13% in the top ten. The source material was blood. The receptors here all came from a man between 18 and 35 years old in good health. The CDR3 runs from the conserved cysteine through the conserved F or W. The D gene is left open where the match is weak. Rows give clone size only sometimes, using once, few, many, or a class for an expanded clone.

V	D	J	size	DNA	CDR3
TRBV28	TRBD1	TRBJ2-3	few	TGTGCCAGCAGTTTAGCAGGGGGCGAGGCAGATACGCAGTATTTT	CASSLAGGEADTQYF
TRBV2	TRBD1	TRBJ1-2	-	TGTGCCAGCAGTGAAAGGACAGGGGGGAACCATGGCTACACCTTC	CASSERTGGNHGYTF
TRBV7-3	-	TRBJ2-4	-	TGTGCCAGCAGCCCCAACCAGGGATATCACAATGAGCAGTACTTC	CASSPNQGYHNEQYF
TRBV12-3/TRBV12-4	TRBD1	TRBJ1-2	many	TGTGCCAGCAGTTTAGGTGGTACAGGGGGCAAAGGCTACACCTTC	CASSLGGTGGKGYTF
TRBV6-6	-	TRBJ2-2	-	TGTGCCAGCAGTACAGACACCGGGGAGCTGTTTTTT	CASSTDTGELFF
TRBV12-3/TRBV12-4	TRBD1	TRBJ2-1	many	TGTGCCAGCAGTATCGGACAGGGTAATGATGAGCAGTTCTTC	CASSIGQGNDEQFF
TRBV7-8	-	TRBJ1-2	-	TGTACCAGCAGCGCGAGGACAGAGTATGGCTACACCTTC	CTSSARTEYGYTF
TRBV7-2	-	TRBJ2-2	-	TGTGCCAGCAGCAGACATAGGGTGGACACCGGGGAGCTGTTTTTT	CASSRHRVDTGELFF
TRBV12-3/TRBV12-4	TRBD1	TRBJ2-4	-	TGTGCCAGCGTAACGACAGGGGGCCGCAATGAGCAGTACTTC	CASVTTGGRNEQYF
TRBV4-2	-	TRBJ1-6	-	TGTGCCAGCAGCCAAGGTTTCGGCAGGGGCGATAATTCACCCCTCCACTTT	CASSQGFGRGDNSPLHF
TRBV3-1	-	TRBJ1-2	-	TGTGCCAGCAGCCCTACAGGGATGGTTGGCTACACCTTC	CASSPTGMVGYTF
TRBV27	-	TRBJ1-1	-	TGTGCCAGCAGTCTCCAGACCGACCACACTGAAGCTTTCTTT	CASSLQTDHTEAFF
TRBV7-2	TRBD1	TRBJ2-2	-	TGTGTCAGCAGCTTAGAGTTAGACAGGGCGAACACCGGGGAGCTGTTTTTT	CVSSLELDRANTGELFF
TRBV12-3/TRBV12-4	-	TRBJ2-1	many	TGTGCCAGCAGTTATATACAGACCTCGGCGAATGAGCAGTTCTTC	CASSYIQTSANEQFF
TRBV7-8	-	TRBJ2-1	-	TGTGCCAGCAGCGAAGTACAGGGCTATGAGCAGTTCTTC	CASSEVQGYEQFF
TRBV6-4	-	TRBJ1-2	few	TGTGCCAGCAGTGACATTTGGGCCAGGGGACTAGATGGCTACACCTTC	CASSDIWARGLDGYTF
TRBV4-2	-	TRBJ2-1	-	TGTGCCAGCAGCCAGGACCTGATAGAATACAATGAGCAGTTCTTC	CASSQDLIEYNEQFF
TRBV5-1	TRBD2	TRBJ2-3	-	TGCGCCAGCAACTTGGCCAGTAGCGGGGGGGCCCTGGATACGCAGTATTTT	CASNLASSGGALDTQYF
TRBV25-1	-	TRBJ1-2	many	TGTGCCAGCAGTGAAGGGGGCAGGGGCTATGGCTACACCTTC	CASSEGGRGYGYTF
TRBV7-9	TRBD1	TRBJ2-3	-	TGTGCCAGCAGCCAAGAACTAGGACAGGGGGCGCAGTATTTT	CASSQELGQGAQYF
TRBV7-3	-	TRBJ2-5	few	TGTGCCAGCAGCCCCCTTGGGGGGGGCGCGAAAGAGACCCAGTACTTC	CASSPLGGGAKETQYF
TRBV20-1	-	TRBJ2-5	-	TGCAGTGCCCCCGCAAGGCTAGCAATCAATGAGCAGTACTTC	CSAPARLAINEQYF
TRBV19	-	TRBJ2-3	few	TGTGCCAGTAGCGGAACAGGGATTGGTGGTGTCGGCGATACGCAGTATTTT	CASSGTGIGGVGDTQYF
TRBV12-5	TRBD1	TRBJ1-1	-	TGTGCTAGTGGTTTGTCGGGGACAGACACTGAAGCTTTCTTT	CASGLSGTDTEAFF
TRBV2	-	TRBJ2-2	-	TGTGCCAGCAGTGAACTGGTGAACACCGGGGAGCTGTTTTTT	CASSELVNTGELFF
TRBV7-2	-	TRBJ2-5	once	TGTGCCAGCAGCTTGGGACGACAGACAAAGCAGTACTTC	CASSLGRQTKQYF
TRBV12-3/TRBV12-4	TRBD2	TRBJ2-3	few	TGTGCCAGCAGTTTGGCGCGGGGGGTTACGCAGTATTTT	CASSLARGVTQYF
TRBV4-1	-	TRBJ1-2	few	TGCGCCAGCAGCCAAGTTGGGTGGGGCGACTCCTATGGCTACACCTTC	CASSQVGWGDSYGYTF
TRBV5-5	-	TRBJ1-1	-	TGTGCCAGCAGCTTGGGCAGGGTCGATTCTGAAGCTTTCTTT	CASSLGRVDSEAFF
TRBV6-5	-	TRBJ1-2	-	TGTGCCAGCAGCCCCGGCGCTTTTAACTATGGCTACACCTTC	CASSPGAFNYGYTF
TRBV5-1	TRBD1	TRBJ2-1	-	TGCGCCAGCAGCTCCCCCCAGGTAGGGGGCGCTTCCTACAATGAGCAGTTCTTC	CASSSPQVGGASYNEQFF